These 24 T cell receptor beta chains were sequenced from one sample in a study of vaccination and CD4 T cells after COVID-19. Sequenced with the Oncomine TCR Beta short-read assay was DNA taken from cultured CD4+ T cells. Using its own MiXCR run on the PCR reads, TCRdb lists one record per CDR3 protein. The sample carries some 2,900 distinct CDR3 sequences, around 76% recorded once. Treatment specified: approximately 9-day PBMC culture with coronavirus spike peptide pools or control peptides (ViraFEST assay). Which antigens these TCRs recognize remains unknown. The sample taken for sequencing was CD4+ T cells from blood, cultured in vitro. These receptors all come from a human donor who had recovered from COVID-19.

This clonotype is labeled as large. The chain carries TRBV6-2 or TRBV6-3 and TRBJ1-6; D not resolved. CDR3 size: 11 residues. Germline assignment: CDR1 MNHEY and CDR2 SVGEGT. The ends were cut back, 6 bases at V and 12 bases at J, with 9 bases in the middle. The CDR3 sequence is CASSSYGPLHF. The CDR3, as DNA: TGTGCCAGCAGCTCCTATGGACCCCTCCACTTT.

The chain carries TRBV12-3 or TRBV12-4 and TRBJ1-5, with D maybe TRBD1 (5 bases). CDR3 length equals 14 residues. The V and J ends lost 1 base and 6 bases respectively, with 10 bases between them. The CDR3 bases are TGTGCCAGCAGTTTAGTCAGGGTGCGTCAGCCCCAGCATTTT. This translates into CASSLVRVRQPQHF.

The rearrangement uses TRBV6-5 and TRBJ1-1, with D tentatively TRBD1 (5 bases). CDR1 MNHEY and CDR2 SVGAGI come from the germline V gene. Between the trimmed V and J ends, which lost 2 bases and 8 bases, there was a span of 18 bases. The CDR3 is 15 amino acids. The CDR3 sequence: CASSYTSRGDREAFF. DNA for the CDR3: TGTGCCAGCAGTTACACTTCCAGAGGGGATCGGGAAGCTTTCTTT.

The chain has TRBV6-1 and TRBJ1-2; 8 bases are a match to TRBD1. The CDR3 loop spans 14 amino acids. Germline V gene lookup returns CDR1 MNHNS and CDR2 SASEGT. With 6 bases clipped from V and 4 bases from J, the junction kept 7 bases outside the gene matches. CDR3: CASRAGTGIYGYTF. The CDR3 DNA is TGTGCCAGCAGGGCCGGGACAGGCATCTATGGCTACACCTTC.

The chain links TRBV7-3 to TRBJ1-2, with D perhaps matching TRBD1 (5 bases). This CDR3 has 13 residues. Trimming removed 2 bases at V and 3 bases at J, with 7 bases between. Germline lookup yields CDR1 SGHTA and CDR2 FQGTGA. CDR3 bases: TGTGCCAGCAGCTTACGAGGGGACTATGGCTACACCTTC. This translates into CASSLRGDYGYTF.

With respect to this clonotype: An end of the junction differs from the germline gene, which may be a read error. This chain connects TRBV10-3 to TRBJ1-6; 8 positions agree with TRBD1. CDR1 ENHRY and CDR2 SYGVKD come from the germline V gene. The CDR3 spans 14 residues. The CDR3 here is CASSLKDRDSPLHF. CDR3 in DNA: TGTGCCAGCAGTTTAAAGGACAGGGATTCACCCCTCCACTTT.

This clonotype was detected once. The chain is built from TRBV20-1 and TRBJ1-2; D is perhaps TRBD1 (5 bases). Trimming shortened V by 6 bases and J by 5 bases, and 10 bases separated the two germline ends. In germline, CDR1 is DFQATT, CDR2 SNEGSKA (reference sequence). This CDR3 has 11 residues. DNA for the CDR3: TGCAGTGCCCCCGGGGGGTATGGCTACACCTTC. Protein: CSAPGGYGYTF.

The chain is built from TRBV11-3 and TRBJ2-5; D is unclear. The CDR3 totals 13 residues. Germline values: CDR1 SGHNT, CDR2 YENEEA. V shed 4 bases and J shed 1 base, with 7 bases lying between them. The CDR3 DNA reads as TGTGCCAGCAGCTCCGGGCCCCAAGAGACCCAGTACTTC. It encodes CASSSGPQETQYF.

The J gene is TRBJ2-7, the V gene TRBV24-1; TRBD2 might be the D (5 bases). Germline assignment: CDR1 KGHDR and CDR2 SFDVKD. V gave up 5 bases and J gave up 4 bases, with 14 bases separating them. The CDR3 consists of 14 residues. CDR3 sequence (DNA): TGTGCCACCAGTGCCTCCGACCCGGGATACGAGCAGTACTTC. Protein sequence: CATSASDPGYEQYF.

This rearrangement joins TRBV7-9 to TRBJ1-1; D might be TRBD1 (6 bases). V was cut by 2 bases and J by 4 bases, with 14 bases left in between. The CDR3 loop spans 15 amino acids. Germline assignment: CDR1 SEHNR and CDR2 FQNEAQ (reference sequence). The CDR3 DNA is TGTGCCAGCAGCTTATCAGGGGCTTTAGGCACTGAAGCTTTCTTT. This codes for CASSLSGALGTEAFF.

The CDR3 sequence: CASSPASGLYTDTQYF. CDR3 DNA sequence: TGTGCCAGCAGCCCCGCCTCGGGCTTGTACACAGATACGCAGTATTTT. This chain uses TRBV7-3 with TRBJ2-3; no reliable D call. The CDR3 is made up of 16 amino acids. In germline, CDR1 is SGHTA, CDR2 FQGTGA. The V end was cut by 5 bases, the J end by 2 bases, with 17 bases between. Full variable domain (remainder filled in from reference TRBV7-3 and TRBJ2-3): GAGVSQTPSNKVTEKGKYVELRCDPISGHTALYWYRQSLGQGPEFLIYFQGTGAADDSGLPNDRFFAVRPEGSVSTLKIQRTERGDSAVYLCASSPASGLYTDTQYFGPGTRLTVL.

The chain uses TRBV6-5 and TRBJ1-6; possible D gene TRBD1, 6 bases. Between the trimmed V and J ends, which lost 0 bases and 10 bases, there was a span of 16 bases. The CDR3 runs to 16 residues. Per the germline V gene, CDR1 is MNHEY and CDR2 is SVGAGI. In nucleotides, the CDR3 is TGTGCCAGCAGTTACTCGGTTAACAGGGAGGGATCACCCCTCCACTTT. Translation: CASSYSVNREGSPLHF.

This clonotype is large (0.1 to 1%). The chain has TRBV10-3 and TRBJ2-7; a weak D match, TRBD2 (6 bases). The CDR3 runs to 13 residues. Germline CDR1 ENHRY, CDR2 SYGVKD. V lost 7 bases, J lost 0 bases, and 10 bases lay in between. The CDR3 loop reads CAITDGGSYEQYF. The CDR3 DNA follows: TGTGCCATCACAGACGGGGGCTCCTACGAGCAGTACTTC.

The J gene is TRBJ1-2, the V gene TRBV6-5, with D unresolved. Germline loops: CDR1 MNHEY, CDR2 SVGAGI. Trimming stripped 0 bases from V and 4 bases from J, with 6 bases between. The CDR3 consists of 13 residues. The CDR3 sequence is CASSYSTSYGYTF. The CDR3 coding sequence is TGTGCCAGCAGTTACTCTACAAGCTATGGCTACACCTTC.

V is TRBV4-1 and J is TRBJ1-2, with D tentatively TRBD1 (5 bases). CDR3 size: 17 residues. Per germline, CDR1 MGHRA and CDR2 YSYEKL. V was clipped by 4 bases and J by 3 bases, with 21 bases between them. The CDR3, as DNA: TGCGCCAGCAGCCCCCGACTTCAGGGTCGAGAGGACTATGGCTACACCTTC. This codes for CASSPRLQGREDYGYTF.

The rearrangement uses TRBV7-9 and TRBJ1-2; D is uncertain. Germline CDR1 is SEHNR and CDR2 is FQNEAQ (reference sequence). Between the trimmed V and J ends, which lost 1 base and 4 bases, there was a span of 10 bases. The CDR3 runs to 14 residues. The CDR3 protein is CASSLGPRPYGYTF. CDR3 nucleotides: TGTGCCAGCAGCTTAGGTCCACGGCCCTATGGCTACACCTTC.

This chain connects TRBV7-9 to TRBJ1-5; D might be TRBD1 (5 bases). V was clipped by 1 base and J by 4 bases, with 8 bases between them. The CDR3 has 14 residues. The germline V gene has CDR1 SEHNR and CDR2 FQNEAQ (reference sequence). CDR3 loop: CASSLVGGNQPQHF. CDR3 DNA: TGTGCCAGCAGCTTAGTCGGGGGGAATCAGCCCCAGCATTTT.

This rearrangement joins TRBV3-1 to TRBJ1-5; D remains unclear. This CDR3 comprises 16 residues. Germline CDR1 LGHDT, CDR2 YNNKEL (reference sequence). V lost 0 bases and J lost 0, with 9 bases in between. CDR3 bases: TGTGCCAGCAGCCAAGATCTTAAGAGTAGCAATCAGCCCCAGCATTTT. Translating it yields CASSQDLKSSNQPQHF.

Details on this clonotype: Its ends do not fully match the called genes, so a read error is possible. The rearrangement uses TRBV20-1 and TRBJ1-2; D perhaps matches TRBD1 (6 bases). The CDR3 is 13 residues long. Per germline, CDR1 DFQATT and CDR2 SNEGSKA (reference sequence). Here the CDR3 reads CGAAPGGGYGYTF. CDR3 DNA: TGCGGTGCTGCCCCCGGGGGCGGCTATGGCTACACCTTC.

This chain uses TRBV6-1 with TRBJ2-5; D remains ambiguous. The ends were cut back, 10 bases at V and 5 bases at J, with 14 bases in the middle. CDR3 size: 12 residues. Germline-derived CDR1 and CDR2 are MNHNS and SASEGT. Here the CDR3 DNA reads TGTGCCACGCGCCCCTCGCACGAGACCCAGTACTTC. Translating it yields CATRPSHETQYF.

This sequence joins TRBV7-2 and TRBJ2-5, with D perhaps TRBD2 (6 bases). This CDR3 comprises 13 residues. V shed 6 bases and J shed 5 bases, with 13 bases lying between them. In germline, CDR1 is SGHTA, CDR2 FQGNSA. For the CDR3, the DNA is TGTGCCAGCAGTATATCAGGGAGGGAGACCCAGTACTTC. Translating gives CASSISGRETQYF.

The genes are TRBV30 and TRBJ1-5; 7 nucleotides match TRBD1. CDR1 and CDR2 (germline): GTSNPN, SVGIG (reference sequence). The V gene end was trimmed by 2 bases and the J gene end by 8 bases; junction bases not matched to a gene: 9. This CDR3 is built from 14 residues. CDR3 in DNA: TGTGCCTGGAGTCCCAAGGGGGCCCAAGAGCCCCAGCATTTT. It is translated as CAWSPKGAQEPQHF.

V gene TRBV7-9 combines with J gene TRBJ1-2, with D maybe TRBD1 (5 bases). The CDR3 totals 13 residues. Germline-derived CDR1 and CDR2 are SEHNR and FQNEAQ (reference sequence). V lost 4 bases and J 0 bases, leaving 6 bases between the germline ends. CDR3 coding DNA: TGTGCCAGCAGCTCGACAGCTAACTATGGCTACACCTTC. This sequence encodes CASSSTANYGYTF. The whole variable domain, remainder taken from reference TRBV7-9 and TRBJ1-2, is DTGVSQNPRHKITKRGQNVTFRCDPISEHNRLYWYRQTLGQGPEFLTYFQNEAQLEKSRLLSDRFSAERPKGSFSTLEIQRTEQGDSAMYLCASSSTANYGYTFGSGTRLTVV.

The chain recombines TRBV10-3 with TRBJ1-2; D remains ambiguous. V was shortened by 7 bases and J by 0 bases, with 9 bases between the two germline ends. Per germline, CDR1 ENHRY and CDR2 SYGVKD. The CDR3 length is 13 residues. The CDR3 nucleotides read TGTGCCATCAACAGTATCCCTAACTATGGCTACACCTTC. This sequence encodes CAINSIPNYGYTF.